The 30 T cell receptor beta chains below all came from one sample that was sequenced in a study of cytomegalovirus exposure and HLA in healthy donors (dated by TCRdb to 2016 to 2017). Receptors were amplified or captured by the immunoSEQ multiplex PCR assay. For the multiplex PCR, a mixture combining 60 forward primers for TCR Vbeta segments and 13 reverse primers for TCR Jbeta segments was used. TCRdb re-hosts the immuneACCESS table, in-frame sequences only. Its copies lack some clones; in the studies checked, an unresolved V gene accounts for under half of them, and the cause for the rest is not known. The sample profile shows 130,000 or so clones; roughly 73% of them were found once. Around 1.5% of the sample comes from the top ten. Sample: PBMCs. The source of these receptors is a female donor in good health and CMV-seronegative.

The genes are TRBV28 and TRBJ1-2; 7 positions agree with TRBD1. Trimming took 6 bases from V and 7 from J; bases not matched to a gene: 14. CDR1 is MDHEN, CDR2 SYDVKM, per germline. The CDR3 sequence is 15 residues long. The CDR3: CASSLDRTLGVGYTF. The CDR3 DNA reads TGTGCCAGCAGCCTGGACAGGACCTTAGGGGTTGGCTACACCTTC.

The CDR3 reads CASSPRDRQETQYF. For the CDR3, the DNA is TGTGCCAGCAGCCCTCGGGACAGGCAAGAGACCCAGTACTTC. This rearrangement joins TRBV5-4 to TRBJ2-5, with 8 nucleotides matching TRBD1. The CDR3 runs to 14 residues. V was pared by 4 bases and J by 2 bases, with 4 bases of the junction left unmatched. CDR1 and CDR2 (germline): SGHNT, YYREEE (reference sequence).

This rearrangement joins TRBV27 to TRBJ2-7; 7 nucleotides align to TRBD2. The germline V gene has CDR1 MNHEY and CDR2 SMNVEV (reference sequence). The CDR3 loop spans 14 amino acids. The ends lost 8 bases at V and 0 bases at J; junction bases unmatched: 7. CDR3: CASRGRDYSYEQYF. Written as DNA, the CDR3 is TGTGCCAGCCGGGGGAGGGACTACTCCTACGAGCAGTACTTC.

This clone was observed a few times. V is TRBV5-4 and J is TRBJ2-2; 7 bases map to TRBD1. V shed 4 bases, J shed 16 bases, and the junction held 10 bases outside the gene matches. The germline gives CDR1 SGHNT, CDR2 YYREEE (reference sequence). This CDR3 is built from 12 residues. The CDR3 coding sequence is TGTGCCAGCAGCCAGACAGGGTTGGGTTGGTTTTTT. Its translation: CASSQTGLGWFF.

This rearrangement joins TRBV4-1 to TRBJ1-1, with a tentative D call TRBD1 (5 bases). Trimming took off 3 bases at V and 1 base at J, with 21 bases between the two ends. CDR1 and CDR2 (germline): MGHRA, YSYEKL. The CDR3 loop spans 18 amino acids. The CDR3 spells CASSQRYGGEGRNTEAFF. The CDR3 bases are TGCGCCAGCAGCCAGAGATACGGCGGGGAGGGGCGGAACACTGAAGCTTTCTTT.

The J gene is TRBJ1-1, the V gene TRBV5-1, with 8 bases identical to TRBD1. The trim removed 7 bases at V and 4 bases at J, leaving 18 bases unmatched. CDR3 length equals 17 residues. The V gene's germline CDR1 is SGHRS and CDR2 YFSETQ. The chain's CDR3 is CASGTGQGVGGGTEAFF. The CDR3, as DNA: TGCGCCAGCGGCACTGGACAGGGAGTGGGAGGAGGCACTGAAGCTTTCTTT.

This clone was found once. The J gene is TRBJ1-1, the V gene TRBV5-1, with 7 nucleotides matching TRBD1. This CDR3 is 17 amino acids long. J lost 5 bases, V lost 4 bases, and 17 bases had no gene match. From germline, CDR1 is SGHRS and CDR2 YFSETQ. CDR3 sequence: CASSRLGVGGLSTEAFF. The CDR3 region has the DNA TGCGCCAGCAGCCGCTTGGGGGTAGGGGGCTTGAGTACTGAAGCTTTCTTT.

The chain employs TRBV7-9 and TRBJ2-2; 12 positions match TRBD1. This CDR3 has 18 residues. Germline V gene sequence: CDR1 SEHNR, CDR2 FQNEAQ (reference sequence). V shed 5 bases, J shed 6 bases, and the junction held 13 bases outside the gene matches. CDR3 in DNA: TGTGCCAGCAGCATTAGGGGATCGGGACAGGGGGCAGCCGGGGAGCTGTTTTTT. Amino acid sequence: CASSIRGSGQGAAGELFF.

The V gene is TRBV27, the J gene TRBJ1-4; D is possibly TRBD1 (6 bases). V was clipped by 4 bases and J by 5 bases, with 14 bases between them. There are 15 residues in the CDR3. Germline loops: CDR1 MNHEY, CDR2 SMNVEV (reference sequence). CDR3 loop: CASSSFQGPNEKLFF. DNA for the CDR3: TGTGCCAGCAGTTCGTTCCAGGGGCCCAATGAAAAACTGTTTTTT.

A few counts support this clone. The chain employs TRBV19 and TRBJ2-7, with TRBD1 matching over 10 bases. CDR3 size: 17 residues. The V gene's germline CDR1 is LNHDA and CDR2 SQIVND (reference sequence). Trimming cost V 4 bases and J 8 bases; bases outside gene matches: 17. CDR3 coding DNA: TGTGCCAGTAGTAGGGGGCCCGGGGGACAGGGGAGTAAAAAGCAGTACTTC. As protein: CASSRGPGGQGSKKQYF.

The chain combines TRBV7-6 with TRBJ1-2; D is perhaps TRBD1 (6 bases). Trimming removed 5 bases from V and 2 bases from J, with 15 bases in between. CDR1 and CDR2 (germline): SGHVS, FNYEAQ. There are 15 residues in the CDR3. The CDR3 here is CASSPMGHQNYGYTF. The CDR3 coding sequence is TGTGCCAGCAGCCCGATGGGACACCAAAACTATGGCTACACCTTC. Based on the CDR3 plus reference TRBV7-6 and TRBJ1-2, the full variable domain is GAGVSQSPRYKVTKRGQDVALRCDPISGHVSLYWYRQALGQGPEFLTYFNYEAQQDKSGLPNDRFSAERPEGSISTLTIQRTEQRDSAMYRCASSPMGHQNYGYTFGSGTRLTVV.

The rearrangement links TRBV28 to TRBJ1-2; a possible D gene is TRBD1 (6 bases). The germline V gene has CDR1 MDHEN and CDR2 SYDVKM. V shed 4 bases and J shed 8 bases, with 14 bases lying between them. The CDR3 runs to 13 residues. CDR3 DNA: TGTGCCAGCAGTTCAGGGGCAGGTGGGGGCTACACCTTC. It specifies CASSSGAGGGYTF.

The rearrangement links TRBV10-3 to TRBJ2-5, with D perhaps matching TRBD2 (5 bases). The V end was cut by 9 bases, the J end by 0 bases, with 11 bases between. Germline CDR1 reads ENHRY; CDR2 reads SYGVKD. This CDR3 has 13 residues. The CDR3 DNA sequence: TGTGCCATAGCCAGCGGTAACCAAGAGACCCAGTACTTC. It encodes CAIASGNQETQYF.

The rearrangement joins TRBV7-3 to TRBJ1-1, with 9 bases aligning to TRBD1. The germline V gene has CDR1 SGHTA and CDR2 FQGTGA. The CDR3 totals 12 residues. Trimming took 4 bases from V and 8 from J; bases not matched to a gene: 2. The CDR3 DNA reads TGTGCCAGCAGCTCTGGACAGGGGGAAGCTTTCTTT. Translated: CASSSGQGEAFF. The entire variable domain, with the rest obtained from reference TRBV7-3 and TRBJ1-1, is as follows: GAGVSQTPSNKVTEKGKYVELRCDPISGHTALYWYRQSLGQGPEFLIYFQGTGAADDSGLPNDRFFAVRPEGSVSTLKIQRTERGDSAVYLCASSSGQGEAFFGQGTRLTVV.

V gene TRBV18 combines with J gene TRBJ2-5; the D gene is possibly TRBD1 (5 bases). The germline CDR1 and CDR2 sequences are KGHSH and LQKENI. V gave up 6 bases and J gave up 2 bases, with 10 bases separating them. There are 13 residues in the CDR3. The CDR3 DNA reads TGTGCCAGCTCTCCCGACAGTCAAGAGACCCAGTACTTC. Amino acid sequence: CASSPDSQETQYF.

The chain couples TRBV28 to TRBJ1-1, with 10 bases aligning to TRBD1. Germline CDR1 is MDHEN and CDR2 is SYDVKM. Unmatched junction bases numbered 7, after V lost 6 bases and J lost 0 bases. This CDR3 contains 16 residues. CDR3 region: CASSSGTGVMNTEAFF. The CDR3 bases are TGTGCCAGCAGCTCCGGGACAGGGGTCATGAACACTGAAGCTTTCTTT.

The DNA for the CDR3 is TGTGCCAGCTCACCATCCGGGACAGTCAAAACCTACGAGCAGTACTTC. Its protein is CASSPSGTVKTYEQYF. The V and J genes are TRBV18 and TRBJ2-7; 7 bases are shared with TRBD1. CDR1 KGHSH and CDR2 LQKENI come from the germline V gene. The length of the CDR3 is 16 residues. The junction had 9 bases not matched to a gene; V was cut back by 2 bases and J by 2 bases.

This clone has only a few counts. V gene TRBV19 combines with J gene TRBJ1-2; 9 nucleotides match TRBD1. The V gene's germline CDR1 is LNHDA and CDR2 SQIVND (reference sequence). Trimming at V came to 5 bases and at J to 4 bases, leaving 11 bases not matched to a gene. The CDR3 length is 16 residues. CDR3 sequence: CASSPGDTGGVYGYTF. For the CDR3, the DNA is TGTGCCAGTAGTCCAGGGGATACAGGGGGCGTCTATGGCTACACCTTC. Combining the CDR3 with reference TRBV19 and TRBJ1-2 gives the whole variable domain DGGITQSPKYLFRKEGQNVTLSCEQNLNHDAMYWYRQDPGQGLRLIYYSQIVNDFQKGDIAEGYSVSREKKESFPLTVTSAQKNPTAFYLCASSPGDTGGVYGYTFGSGTRLTVV.

The rearrangement links TRBV6-5 to TRBJ2-2; TRBD1 agrees at 7 bases. Germline trimming cut 4 bases from V and 6 bases from J; bases unmatched to any gene: 8. Germline V gene data show CDR1 as MNHEY and CDR2 as SVGAGI. This CDR3 comprises 15 residues. The CDR3 sequence is CASSWRQGIPGELFF. The CDR3 nucleotides are TGTGCCAGCAGTTGGAGACAGGGTATCCCCGGGGAGCTGTTTTTT.

The gene calls are TRBV6-1 and TRBJ1-5, with TRBD1 identical over 12 bases. The V gene's germline CDR1 is MNHNS and CDR2 SASEGT. The CDR3 extends over 14 amino acids. After removal of 3 bases from V and 11 bases from J, the junction contained 5 bases not matched to a gene. The CDR3 DNA is TGTGCCAGCAGTGACCGGGACAGGGGGCATTCCCAGCATTTT. Translation gives CASSDRDRGHSQHF.

The chain couples TRBV2 to TRBJ1-6; 7 bases are a match to TRBD1. The CDR3 totals 12 residues. Germline CDR1 reads SNHLY; CDR2 reads FYNNEI. Trimming took 4 bases from V and 11 from J; bases not matched to a gene: 2. Written as DNA, the CDR3 is TGTGCCAGCAGTGTACAGGGGACACCCCTCCACTTT. Translated: CASSVQGTPLHF.

The chain combines TRBV7-9 with TRBJ2-1, with 7 bases aligning to TRBD1. CDR1 and CDR2 from the germline V gene are SEHNR and FQNEAQ (reference sequence). V was pared by 7 bases and J by 8 bases, with 8 bases of the junction left unmatched. This CDR3 has 13 residues. For the CDR3, the DNA is TGTGCCAGCACCAATCCTACAGGGGATGAGCAGTTCTTC. It is translated as CASTNPTGDEQFF.

The count of this clone is one. CDR3 sequence reads: CASSPGGIDTEAFF. CDR3 in DNA: TGTGCCAGCAGCCCAGGGGGTATCGACACTGAAGCTTTCTTT. This chain connects TRBV13 to TRBJ1-1; 7 bases map to TRBD1. V was clipped by 5 bases and J by 3 bases; unmatched bases: 6. Germline V gene sequence: CDR1 PRHDT, CDR2 FYEKMQ (reference sequence). The CDR3 covers 14 residues. Full variable domain (outside the CDR3, taken from reference TRBV13 and TRBJ1-1): AAGVIQSPRHLIKEKRETATLKCYPIPRHDTVYWYQQGPGQDPQFLISFYEKMQSDKGSIPDRFSAQQFSDYHSELNMSSLELGDSALYFCASSPGGIDTEAFFGQGTRLTVV.

The genes are TRBV30 and TRBJ1-2; weak D call: TRBD1 (6 bases). CDR3 size: 13 residues. V was cut by 0 bases and J by 3 bases, with 8 bases left in between. Germline-derived CDR1 and CDR2 are GTSNPN and SVGIG (reference sequence). For the CDR3, the DNA is TGTGCCTGGAGTGTGACAGGAGACTATGGCTACACCTTC. This translates into CAWSVTGDYGYTF.

The chain couples TRBV18 to TRBJ1-5; D may be TRBD1 (6 bases). Germline CDR1 reads KGHSH; CDR2 reads LQKENI. There are 16 residues in the CDR3. Trimming took off 3 bases at V and 5 bases at J, with 17 bases between the two ends. CDR3 in amino acids: CASSPIAGGRDQPQHF. Written as DNA, the CDR3 is TGTGCCAGCTCACCCATTGCGGGGGGGCGCGATCAGCCCCAGCATTTT. Filled out from reference TRBV18 and TRBJ1-5, the complete variable domain reads NAGVMQNPRHLVRRRGQEARLRCSPMKGHSHVYWYRQLPEEGLKFMVYLQKENIIDESGMPKERFSAEFPKEGPSILRIQQVVRGDSAAYFCASSPIAGGRDQPQHFGDGTRLSIL.

The chain employs TRBV14 and TRBJ2-7, with a possible D match to TRBD1 (5 bases). CDR1 is SGHDN and CDR2 is FVKESK in the germline V gene. The CDR3 covers 17 residues. V was pared by 0 bases and J by 2 bases, with 17 bases between. CDR3 in DNA: TGTGCCAGCAGCCAAGACCACAGGCTACCCGAGGCCTACGAGCAGTACTTC. This translates into CASSQDHRLPEAYEQYF.

The chain uses TRBV5-1 and TRBJ2-3; TRBD1 aligns across 7 bases. After removal of 5 bases from V and 0 bases from J, the junction contained 3 bases not matched to a gene. There are 14 residues in the CDR3. Germline CDR1 reads SGHRS; CDR2 reads YFSETQ. In DNA form, the CDR3 reads TGCGCCAGCAGTATGGACAGGAGCACAGATACGCAGTATTTT. Protein product: CASSMDRSTDTQYF.

The chain joins TRBV4-1 to TRBJ1-2; 8 nucleotides line up with TRBD1. CDR3 length: 15 residues. CDR1 is MGHRA, CDR2 YSYEKL, per germline. The V segment lost 1 base and the J segment 5 bases; nucleotides outside the gene matches: 6. CDR3 sequence reads: CASSQGQGAGYGYTF. The CDR3 region has the DNA TGCGCCAGCAGCCAAGGCCAGGGGGCTGGTTATGGCTACACCTTC.

Worth noting for this clone: The germline gene is not matched at one end of the junction; a read error may be the cause. The DNA for the CDR3 is TGTGCCAGCAGCAGGATCGACAGGGGCAACTCTGGCTACACCTTC. Residues: CASSRIDRGNSGYTF. The chain recombines TRBV5-6 with TRBJ1-2; 8 positions match TRBD1. The CDR3 is made up of 15 amino acids. Germline CDR1 is SGHDT and CDR2 is YYEEEE.

This clone was seen more than once but under ten times. The V gene is TRBV7-6, the J gene TRBJ2-7, with 12 nucleotides matching TRBD2. Germline loops: CDR1 SGHVS, CDR2 FNYEAQ. Trimming took 3 bases from V and 4 from J; bases not matched to a gene: 4. The CDR3 is 15 residues long. This CDR3 is CASSLTSGSRYEQYF. For the CDR3, the DNA is TGTGCCAGCAGCTTGACTAGCGGGAGTCGGTACGAGCAGTACTTC.